This TCR beta chain originates from a study of blood T cell repertoires in COVID-19. In Seattle, patients joined the study during active infection and were tracked longitudinally. With 4 bases clipped from V and 10 bases from J, the junction kept 8 bases outside the gene matches. There are 14 residues in the CDR3. In germline, CDR1 is SEHNR, CDR2 FQNEAQ (reference sequence). Generated by immunoSEQ multiplex PCR, the TCRdb table keeps only in-frame clones and is missing some. The table shows roughly 200,000 clones, with under 90% occurring only once. J is TRBJ1-2 and V is TRBV7-9; 11 positions agree with TRBD1. Sequenced: peripheral blood. This clonotype was sampled from a woman older than 75 with COVID-19, enrolled during active disease. In nucleotides, the CDR3 is TGTGCCAGCAGCTCCACCGGGACAGGGGGAATCTACACCTTC. Its protein product is CASSSTGTGGIYTF.